This T cell receptor beta chain was found in a study of T cells in Graves' hyperthyroidism and ophthalmopathy. V shed 0 bases and J shed 0 bases, with 6 bases lying between them. The CDR3 is 15 residues long. Germline V gives CDR1 MNHEY, CDR2 SVGAGI. Amplified TCR beta CDR3 regions derived from RNA transcripts. The TCR CDR3 first-round RT-PCR relied on the HTBI primer set. TCRdb analysed the multiplex PCR reads with MiXCR anew, one entry per CDR3 protein. The sample includes approximately 560,000 distinct CDR3 sequences, around a sixth of them seen just once. A word on this clonotype: Antigen: not known.

Study-wide points: A 13 V-J model separated ophthalmopathy from stable hyperthyroidism. The model anticipated ophthalmopathy a median about 7 months pre-onset.

Uncontrolled infection, other autoimmune disease, pregnancy or lactation excluded patients. The sequenced sample consisted of blood. V usage is TRBV6-5 and J usage is TRBJ1-3, with D unclear. This clonotype originated in a woman younger than 45 with Graves' hyperthyroidism. CDR3 bases: TGTGCCAGCAGTTACTCGAGGGACTCTGGAAACACCATATATTTT. Protein: CASSYSRDSGNTIYF.